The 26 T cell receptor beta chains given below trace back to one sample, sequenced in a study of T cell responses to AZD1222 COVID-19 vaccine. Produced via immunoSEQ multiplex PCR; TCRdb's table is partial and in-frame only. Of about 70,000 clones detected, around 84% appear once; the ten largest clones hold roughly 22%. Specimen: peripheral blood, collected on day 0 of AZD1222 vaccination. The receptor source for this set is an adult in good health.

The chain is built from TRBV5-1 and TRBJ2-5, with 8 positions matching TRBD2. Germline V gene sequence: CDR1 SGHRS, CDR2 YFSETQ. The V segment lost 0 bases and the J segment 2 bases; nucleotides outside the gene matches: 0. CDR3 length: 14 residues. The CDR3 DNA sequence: TGCGCCAGCAGCTTGGCGGGGGGGCAAGAGACCCAGTACTTC. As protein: CASSLAGGQETQYF. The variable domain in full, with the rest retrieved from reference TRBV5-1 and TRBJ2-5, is KAGVTQTPRYLIKTRGQQVTLSCSPISGHRSVSWYQQTPGQGLQFLFEYFSETQRNKGNFPGRFSGRQFSNSRSEMNVSTLELGDSALYLCASSLAGGQETQYFGPGTRLLVL.

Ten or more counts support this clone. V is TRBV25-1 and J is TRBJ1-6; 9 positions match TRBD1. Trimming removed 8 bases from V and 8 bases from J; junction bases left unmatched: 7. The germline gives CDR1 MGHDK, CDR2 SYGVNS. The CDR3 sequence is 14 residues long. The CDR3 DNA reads TGTGCCAGCTCATGGGACAGGGACGATTCACCCCTCCACTTT. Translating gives CASSWDRDDSPLHF.

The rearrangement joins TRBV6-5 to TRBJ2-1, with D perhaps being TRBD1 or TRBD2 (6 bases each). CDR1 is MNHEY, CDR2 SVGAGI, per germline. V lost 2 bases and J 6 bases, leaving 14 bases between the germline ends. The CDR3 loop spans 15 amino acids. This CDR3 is CASSYRGADFNEQFF. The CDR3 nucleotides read TGTGCCAGCAGTTACAGGGGGGCTGATTTCAATGAGCAGTTCTTC.

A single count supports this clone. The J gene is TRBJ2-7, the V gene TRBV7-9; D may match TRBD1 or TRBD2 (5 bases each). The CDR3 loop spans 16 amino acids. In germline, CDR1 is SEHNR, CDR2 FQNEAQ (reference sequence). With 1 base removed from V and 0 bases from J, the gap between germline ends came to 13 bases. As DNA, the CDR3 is TGTGCCAGCAGCTTAGGGGTTTCAGGGAGCTCCTACGAGCAGTACTTC. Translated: CASSLGVSGSSYEQYF. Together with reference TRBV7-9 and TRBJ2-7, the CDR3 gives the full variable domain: DTGVSQNPRHKITKRGQNVTFRCDPISEHNRLYWYRQTLGQGPEFLTYFQNEAQLEKSRLLSDRFSAERPKGSFSTLEIQRTEQGDSAMYLCASSLGVSGSSYEQYFGPGTRLTVT.

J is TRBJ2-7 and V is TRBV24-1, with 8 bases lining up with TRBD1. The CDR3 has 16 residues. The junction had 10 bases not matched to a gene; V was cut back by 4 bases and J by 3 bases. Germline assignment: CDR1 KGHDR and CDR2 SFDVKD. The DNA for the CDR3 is TGTGCCACCAGTGAGCGACCGGGACAGGTTTTCTACGAGCAGTACTTC. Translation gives CATSERPGQVFYEQYF.

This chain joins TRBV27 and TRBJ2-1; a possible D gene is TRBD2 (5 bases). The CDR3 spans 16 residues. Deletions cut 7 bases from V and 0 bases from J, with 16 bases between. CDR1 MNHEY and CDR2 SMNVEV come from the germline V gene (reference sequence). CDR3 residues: CASKLGGPRSYNEQFF. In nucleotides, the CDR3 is TGTGCCAGCAAACTAGGCGGACCTCGCTCCTACAATGAGCAGTTCTTC.

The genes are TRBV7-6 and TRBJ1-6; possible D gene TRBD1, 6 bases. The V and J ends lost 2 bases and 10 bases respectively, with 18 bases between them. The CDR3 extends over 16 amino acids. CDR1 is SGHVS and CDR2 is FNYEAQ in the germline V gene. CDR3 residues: CASSLTPGGAESPLHF. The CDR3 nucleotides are TGTGCCAGCAGCTTAACCCCGGGGGGCGCAGAATCACCCCTCCACTTT.

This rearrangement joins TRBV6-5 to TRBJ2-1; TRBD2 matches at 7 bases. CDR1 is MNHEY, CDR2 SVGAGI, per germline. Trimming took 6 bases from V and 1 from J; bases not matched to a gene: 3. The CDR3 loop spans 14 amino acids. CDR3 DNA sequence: TGTGCCAGCAGAGGTAGCGGGTCCTACAATGAGCAGTTCTTC. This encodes CASRGSGSYNEQFF.

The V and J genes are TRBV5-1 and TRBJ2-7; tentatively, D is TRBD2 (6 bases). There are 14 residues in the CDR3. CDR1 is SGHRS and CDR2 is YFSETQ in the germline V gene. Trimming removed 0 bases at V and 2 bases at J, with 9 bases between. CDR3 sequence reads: CASSLGERAYEQYF. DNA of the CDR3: TGCGCCAGCAGCTTGGGGGAGCGGGCCTACGAGCAGTACTTC. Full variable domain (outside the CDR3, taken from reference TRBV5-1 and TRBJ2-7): KAGVTQTPRYLIKTRGQQVTLSCSPISGHRSVSWYQQTPGQGLQFLFEYFSETQRNKGNFPGRFSGRQFSNSRSEMNVSTLELGDSALYLCASSLGERAYEQYFGPGTRLTVT.

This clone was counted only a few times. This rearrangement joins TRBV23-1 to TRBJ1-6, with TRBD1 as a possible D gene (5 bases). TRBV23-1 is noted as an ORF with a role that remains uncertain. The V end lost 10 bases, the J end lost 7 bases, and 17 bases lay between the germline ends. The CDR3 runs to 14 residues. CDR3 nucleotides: TGCGCCAAATGGACCGTCGAGGGGAATTCACCCCTCCACTTT. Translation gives CAKWTVEGNSPLHF.

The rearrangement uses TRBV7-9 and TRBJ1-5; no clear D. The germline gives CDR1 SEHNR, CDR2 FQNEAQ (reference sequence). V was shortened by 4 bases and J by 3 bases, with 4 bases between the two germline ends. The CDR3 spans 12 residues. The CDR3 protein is CASSSANQPQHF. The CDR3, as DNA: TGTGCCAGCAGCTCGGCCAATCAGCCCCAGCATTTT.

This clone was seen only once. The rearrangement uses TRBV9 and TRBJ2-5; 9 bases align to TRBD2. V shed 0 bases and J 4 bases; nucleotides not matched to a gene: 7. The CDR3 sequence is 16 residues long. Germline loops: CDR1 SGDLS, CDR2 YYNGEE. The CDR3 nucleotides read TGTGCCAGCAGCGTAGGAGGCGGGGGGGCCTCAGAGACCCAGTACTTC. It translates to CASSVGGGGASETQYF.

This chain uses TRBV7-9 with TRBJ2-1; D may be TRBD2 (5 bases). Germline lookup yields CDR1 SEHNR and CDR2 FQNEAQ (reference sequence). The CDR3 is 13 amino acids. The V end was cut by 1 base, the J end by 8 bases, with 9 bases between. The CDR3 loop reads CASSLVPSHEQFF. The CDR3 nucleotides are TGTGCCAGCAGCTTAGTCCCTAGCCATGAGCAGTTCTTC.

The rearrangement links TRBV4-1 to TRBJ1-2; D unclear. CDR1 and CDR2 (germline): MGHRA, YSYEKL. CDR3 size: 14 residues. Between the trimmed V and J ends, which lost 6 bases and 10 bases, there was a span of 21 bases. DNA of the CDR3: TGCGCCAGCAGTCAAAGCGGATATCTAAAATTCTACACCTTC. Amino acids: CASSQSGYLKFYTF.

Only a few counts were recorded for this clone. The CDR3 DNA sequence: TGTGCCAGCAGCCAAGTAGAGGATACGCAGTATTTT. It yields the protein CASSQVEDTQYF. The chain uses TRBV3-1 (or the pseudogene TRBV3-2) and TRBJ2-3; D ambiguous. The V gene lost 1 base and the J gene lost 6 bases, with 5 bases spanning the gap. CDR1 LGHDT and CDR2 YNNKEL come from the germline V gene (reference sequence). The CDR3 loop spans 12 amino acids.

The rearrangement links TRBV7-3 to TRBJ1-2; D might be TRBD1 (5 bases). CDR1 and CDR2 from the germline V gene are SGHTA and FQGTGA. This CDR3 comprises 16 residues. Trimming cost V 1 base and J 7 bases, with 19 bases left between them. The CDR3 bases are TGTGCCAGCAGCTTAAAAGCGGGGCCCCCTCGGAGTGGCTACACCTTC. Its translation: CASSLKAGPPRSGYTF.

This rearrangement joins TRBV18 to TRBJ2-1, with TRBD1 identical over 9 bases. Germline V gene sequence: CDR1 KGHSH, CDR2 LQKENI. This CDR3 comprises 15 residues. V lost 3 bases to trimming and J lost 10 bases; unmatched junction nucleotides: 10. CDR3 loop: CASSPVGQGGGEQFF. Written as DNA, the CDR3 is TGTGCCAGCTCACCGGTGGGACAGGGAGGAGGAGAGCAGTTCTTC.

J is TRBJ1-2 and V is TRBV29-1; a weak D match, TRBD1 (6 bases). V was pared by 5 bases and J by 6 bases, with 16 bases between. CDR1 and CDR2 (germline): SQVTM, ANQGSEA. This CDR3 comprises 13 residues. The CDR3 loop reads CSVRLNTGHGYTF. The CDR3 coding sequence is TGCAGCGTTCGCCTAAACACAGGGCATGGCTACACCTTC.

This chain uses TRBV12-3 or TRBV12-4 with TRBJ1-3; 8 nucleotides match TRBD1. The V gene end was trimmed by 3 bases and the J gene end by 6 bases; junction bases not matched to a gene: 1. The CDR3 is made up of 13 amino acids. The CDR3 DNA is TGTGCCAGCAGTTTGACAGGGGCAAACACCATATATTTT. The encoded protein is CASSLTGANTIYF.

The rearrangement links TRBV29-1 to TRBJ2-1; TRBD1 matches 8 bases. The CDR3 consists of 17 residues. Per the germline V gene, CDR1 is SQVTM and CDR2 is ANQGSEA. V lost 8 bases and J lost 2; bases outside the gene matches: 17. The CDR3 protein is CSYTGRDRRRAYNEQFF. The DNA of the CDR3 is TGCAGCTACACAGGAAGGGACAGGCGGAGAGCCTACAATGAGCAGTTCTTC.

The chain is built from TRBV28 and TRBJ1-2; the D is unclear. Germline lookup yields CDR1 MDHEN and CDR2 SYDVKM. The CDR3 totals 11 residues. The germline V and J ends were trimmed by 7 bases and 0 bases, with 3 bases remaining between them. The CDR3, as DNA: TGTGCCAGCACCTCTAACTATGGCTACACCTTC. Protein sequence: CASTSNYGYTF.

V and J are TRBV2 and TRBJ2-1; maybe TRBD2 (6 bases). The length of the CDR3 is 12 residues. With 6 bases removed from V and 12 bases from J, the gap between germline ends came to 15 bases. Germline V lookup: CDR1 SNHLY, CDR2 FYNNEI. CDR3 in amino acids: CASRPDAGRQFF. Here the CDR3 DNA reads TGTGCCAGCAGGCCAGACGCGGGACGGCAGTTCTTC.

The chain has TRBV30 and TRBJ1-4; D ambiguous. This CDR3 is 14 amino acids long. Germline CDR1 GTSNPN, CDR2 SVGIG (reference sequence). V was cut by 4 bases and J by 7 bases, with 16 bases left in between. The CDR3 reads CAWTLGWQGEKLFF. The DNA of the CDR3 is TGTGCCTGGACGTTGGGGTGGCAAGGTGAAAAACTGTTTTTT. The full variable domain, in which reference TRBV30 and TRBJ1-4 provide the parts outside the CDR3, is SQTIHQWPATLVQPVGSPLSLECTVEGTSNPNLYWYRQAAGRGLQLLFYSVGIGQISSEVPQNLSASRPQDRQFILSSKKLLLSDSGFYLCAWTLGWQGEKLFFGSGTQLSVL.

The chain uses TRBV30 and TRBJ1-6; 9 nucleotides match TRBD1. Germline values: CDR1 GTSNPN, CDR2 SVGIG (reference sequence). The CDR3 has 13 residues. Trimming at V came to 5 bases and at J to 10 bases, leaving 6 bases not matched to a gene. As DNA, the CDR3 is TGTGCCTGGCACAGGGGGCTAGGGTCACCCCTCCACTTT. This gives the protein CAWHRGLGSPLHF. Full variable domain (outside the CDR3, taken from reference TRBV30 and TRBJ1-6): SQTIHQWPATLVQPVGSPLSLECTVEGTSNPNLYWYRQAAGRGLQLLFYSVGIGQISSEVPQNLSASRPQDRQFILSSKKLLLSDSGFYLCAWHRGLGSPLHFGNGTRLTVT.

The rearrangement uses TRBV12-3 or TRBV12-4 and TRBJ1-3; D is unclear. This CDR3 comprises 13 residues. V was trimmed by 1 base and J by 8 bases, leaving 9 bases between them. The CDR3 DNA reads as TGTGCCAGCAGTTTAGGCCAGGAGGACACCATATATTTT. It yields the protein CASSLGQEDTIYF.

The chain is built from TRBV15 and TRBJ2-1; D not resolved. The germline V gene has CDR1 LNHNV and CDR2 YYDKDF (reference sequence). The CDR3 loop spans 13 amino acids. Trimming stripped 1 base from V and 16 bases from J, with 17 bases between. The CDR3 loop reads CATSRALTERKFF. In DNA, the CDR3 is TGTGCCACCAGCAGAGCCCTTACAGAAAGAAAATTCTTC.